This is a list of T cell receptor beta chains from one sample in a study of Graves' ophthalmopathy and Graves' hyperthyroidism. In TCRdb, the multiplex PCR reads were re-called with MiXCR into one record per CDR3 protein. Counted here are roughly 1.1 million distinct CDR3 sequences, less than 45% occurring once; the ten biggest clones make up 11%. Material: peripheral blood or thyroid tissue (not recorded which). The receptor set was obtained from an adult man with Graves' hyperthyroidism. Both conserved end residues are part of each CDR3. Fields, in order: V gene, D gene, CDR3 length, J gene, clone size, CDR3 protein, CDR3 DNA. The D gene is left open where the match is weak. Not all rows give a size; the values are once, few, many and, for expanded clones, a class.

TRBV7-9	.	14	TRBJ2-7	many	CASARGGATYEQYF	TGTGCCAGCGCAAGGGGGGGGGCAACCTACGAGCAGTACTTC
TRBV7-2	.	14	TRBJ1-1	once	CASSLNSGNTKAFF	TGTGCCAGCAGCTTAAATAGCGGGAACACTAAAGCTTTCTTT
TRBV11-2	.	14	TRBJ2-7	.	CASSQPGSTGELYF	TGTGCCAGCAGCCAGCCGGGAAGCACCGGGGAGCTGTACTTC
TRBV11-2	.	15	TRBJ2-5	.	CASSSQGPPEETQYF	TGTGCCAGCAGCTCACAGGGACCGCCAGAAGAGACCCAGTACTTC
TRBV20-1	TRBD1	13	TRBJ1-3	few	CSAPAEGANTIYF	TGCAGTGCCCCCGCGGAGGGGGCGAACACCATATATTTT
TRBV9	TRBD1	16	TRBJ1-6	many	CASSDRDDRGFSPLHF	TGTGCCAGCAGCGATCGCGATGACAGGGGGTTTTCACCCCTCCACTTT
TRBV7-8	.	18	TRBJ1-6	many	CASSLALSDSSYNSPLHF	TGTGCCAGCAGCTTAGCGCTAAGCGACAGCTCCTATAATTCACCCCTCCACTTT
TRBV6-1	.	15	TRBJ1-2	.	CASSYGRGINYDYTF	TGTGCCAGCAGTTACGGGCGGGGAATAAACTATGACTACACCTTC
TRBV4-3	.	14	TRBJ1-1	.	CASSQDQTITEAFF	TGCGCCAGCAGCCAAGATCAAACGATAACTGAAGCTTTCTTT
TRBV7-2	.	17	TRBJ2-6	many	CASSSASSLGGANVLTF	TGTGCCAGCAGCTCCGCGTCGAGTTTGGGGGGGGCCAACGTCCTGACTTTC
TRBV9	.	14	TRBJ2-7	few	CASSVEISSYEQYF	TGTGCCAGCAGCGTAGAGATAAGCTCCTACGAGCAGTACTTC
TRBV28	.	13	TRBJ1-1	few	CASSIDPESEAFF	TGTGCCAGCAGTATCGACCCGGAGTCTGAAGCTTTCTTT
TRBV6-6	.	15	TRBJ2-5	many	CASSYSYGRGETQYF	TGTGCCAGCAGTTACTCGTACGGGCGAGGGGAGACCCAGTACTTC
TRBV10-2	.	14	TRBJ2-7	few	CASSPYSGTYEQYF	TGCGCCAGCAGTCCCTATAGCGGAACCTACGAGCAGTACTTC
TRBV19	TRBD2	14	TRBJ2-2	.	CATTGGRVTGELFF	TGTGCCACCACGGGGGGTAGGGTCACCGGGGAGCTGTTTTTT
TRBV7-6	.	14	TRBJ2-5	many	CASSRVGGLETQYF	TGTGCCAGCAGCCGGGTAGGGGGTCTGGAGACCCAGTACTTC
TRBV7-8	TRBD1	17	TRBJ1-1	many	CASSDKARDRVNTEAFF	TGTGCCAGCAGCGACAAAGCACGGGACAGAGTGAACACTGAAGCTTTCTTT
TRBV2	TRBD1	14	TRBJ1-6	.	CASSGGQGHSPLHF	TGTGCCAGCAGTGGCGGACAGGGGCATTCACCCCTCCACTTT
TRBV2	TRBD2	17	TRBJ2-2	.	CASSGPLRELDTGELFF	TGTGCCAGCAGTGGTCCTCTGCGGGAGCTGGACACCGGGGAGCTGTTTTTT
TRBV6-5	.	12	TRBJ1-2	many	CASRVRGHGYTF	TGTGCCAGCAGAGTCAGGGGTCATGGCTACACCTTC
TRBV7-2	.	17	TRBJ2-5	few	CASSFFGDARRQETQYF	TGTGCCAGCAGCTTCTTCGGGGACGCAAGGAGACAAGAGACCCAGTACTTC
TRBV6-5	TRBD1	14	TRBJ1-5	many	CASSRTGTDQPQHF	TGTGCCAGCAGTCGGACAGGGACCGATCAGCCCCAGCATTTT
TRBV7-2	.	19	TRBJ2-6	.	CASTSPGPATGSGANVLTF	TGTGCCAGCACCTCACCGGGGCCAGCGACCGGCTCTGGGGCCAACGTCCTGACTTTC
TRBV19	TRBD1	12	TRBJ1-2	.	CASRWTGGGYTF	TGTGCCAGTAGGTGGACAGGGGGTGGCTACACCTTC
TRBV10-2	.	14	TRBJ2-7	few	CASSDSSQGSQQYF	TGCGCCAGCAGTGACTCCTCGCAGGGAAGTCAGCAGTACTTC
TRBV12-3/TRBV12-4	.	14	TRBJ1-1	many	CASSFGRVGTEAFF	TGTGCCAGCAGTTTCGGCAGGGTGGGCACTGAAGCTTTCTTT
TRBV25-1	TRBD1	17	TRBJ1-2	.	CASSPSPGTDPNYGYTF	TGTGCCAGCAGTCCCTCCCCGGGGACAGACCCTAACTATGGCTACACCTTC
TRBV6-5	.	13	TRBJ1-2	once	CASSPGWDRGYTF	TGTGCCAGCAGCCCCGGTTGGGATCGTGGCTACACCTTC
TRBV7-2	.	16	TRBJ1-1	.	CASSSSGGGSRTEAFF	TGTGCCAGCAGCTCATCGGGGGGGGGCTCGAGGACTGAAGCTTTCTTT
TRBV7-8	TRBD2	16	TRBJ2-7	many	CASSPLLAGGPGEQYF	TGTGCCAGCAGCCCATTGCTAGCGGGAGGGCCGGGTGAGCAGTACTTC
TRBV25-1	.	13	TRBJ1-2	.	CASSDKGLTCYTF	TGTGCCAGCAGTGATAAGGGGCTTACGTGCTACACCTTC
TRBV7-9	.	14	TRBJ2-5	many	CASSLEGSSETQYF	TGTGCCAGCAGCTTAGAAGGGTCCTCGGAGACCCAGTACTTC
TRBV2	TRBD1	15	TRBJ1-5	many	CASNSQGPSNQPQHF	TGTGCCAGCAACTCACAGGGGCCCAGCAATCAGCCCCAGCATTTT
TRBV7-2	.	15	TRBJ2-7	few	CASSLSITAYYEQYF	TGTGCCAGCAGTTTGTCGATTACTGCGTACTACGAGCAGTACTTC